A single sample gave rise to the 10 T cell receptor beta chains below, sequenced in a study of cytomegalovirus exposure and HLA in healthy donors. The PCR contained 60 Vbeta and 13 Jbeta primers. Using immunoSEQ multiplex PCR, the repertoire was profiled, and TCRdb retains in-frame clones only, with some absent. The repertoire includes over 50,000 clones, 80% to 90% of them detected once, and approximately 1.5% sits in the top ten. The source material was PBMCs. Receptors originate from a young man in good health and CMV-seropositive.

V is TRBV2 and J is TRBJ2-7; TRBD2 aligns across 10 bases. This CDR3 is 16 amino acids long. The germline V gene encodes CDR1 SNHLY and CDR2 FYNNEI. J was trimmed by 0 bases and V by 3 bases; bases with no gene match: 5. The CDR3 bases are TGTGCCAGCAGTGAGCGGCCTAGCGGGAGCTCCTACGAGCAGTACTTC. Amino acids: CASSERPSGSSYEQYF.

The CDR3 sequence is CAWSVGGRGIQAFF. In DNA form, the CDR3 reads TGTGCCTGGAGTGTAGGGGGACGTGGGATTCAAGCTTTCTTT. The chain employs TRBV30 and TRBJ1-1, with a possible D match to TRBD1 (6 bases). This CDR3 is built from 14 residues. Between the trimmed V and J ends, which lost 0 bases and 9 bases, there was a span of 17 bases. Per germline, CDR1 GTSNPN and CDR2 SVGIG (reference sequence). Drawing the rest from reference TRBV30 and TRBJ1-1, the complete variable domain is SQTIHQWPATLVQPVGSPLSLECTVEGTSNPNLYWYRQAAGRGLQLLFYSVGIGQISSEVPQNLSASRPQDRQFILSSKKLLLSDSGFYLCAWSVGGRGIQAFFGQGTRLTVV.

The chain carries TRBV18 and TRBJ1-2, with D possibly matching TRBD1 (6 bases). Germline CDR1 reads KGHSH; CDR2 reads LQKENI. V was shortened by 2 bases and J by 1 base, with 11 bases between the two germline ends. The CDR3 has 15 residues. CDR3 residues: CASSPGGGINYGYTF. The CDR3 bases are TGTGCCAGCTCACCAGGGGGCGGCATTAACTATGGCTACACCTTC.

To note about this clone: A junction end diverges from the germline sequence, so it may reflect a read error. V gene TRBV6-1 combines with J gene TRBJ1-1; 7 nucleotides agree with TRBD1. The CDR3 is made up of 15 amino acids. Germline V lookup: CDR1 MNHNS, CDR2 SASEGT. Written as DNA, the CDR3 is TGTGCCAGCAGTGAACAGGGGGTACAGAACACTAAAGCTTTCTTT. Amino acid sequence: CASSEQGVQNTKAFF.

This sequence joins TRBV7-9 and TRBJ1-2; no clear D gene. The CDR3 spans 15 residues. Germline-derived CDR1 and CDR2 are SEHNR and FQNEAQ (reference sequence). Between the trimmed V and J ends, which lost 6 bases and 0 bases, there was a span of 14 bases. The chain's CDR3 is CASRSGSEANYGYTF. Here the CDR3 DNA reads TGTGCCAGCAGGTCCGGGTCGGAAGCTAACTATGGCTACACCTTC. The full variable domain, completed using reference TRBV7-9 and TRBJ1-2, is DTGVSQNPRHKITKRGQNVTFRCDPISEHNRLYWYRQTLGQGPEFLTYFQNEAQLEKSRLLSDRFSAERPKGSFSTLEIQRTEQGDSAMYLCASRSGSEANYGYTFGSGTRLTVV.

The chain combines TRBV27 with TRBJ2-7, with D possibly matching TRBD1 (6 bases). The V gene lost 2 bases and the J gene lost 3 bases, with 20 bases spanning the gap. The germline V gene has CDR1 MNHEY and CDR2 SMNVEV (reference sequence). The length of the CDR3 is 17 residues. This CDR3 is CASSLQGDRPLYYEQYF. CDR3 coding DNA: TGTGCCAGCAGTTTACAGGGTGACAGGCCCCTTTACTACGAGCAGTACTTC.

The J gene is TRBJ2-2, the V gene TRBV30; maybe TRBD1 (5 bases). Germline V gene data show CDR1 as GTSNPN and CDR2 as SVGIG (reference sequence). The CDR3 consists of 16 residues. The V end lost 2 bases, the J end lost 3 bases, and 16 bases lay between the germline ends. The CDR3 DNA reads TGTGCCTGGAGTAGGGGCGTTCCCTCCCACACCGGGGAGCTGTTTTTT. Its protein product is CAWSRGVPSHTGELFF.

The chain is built from TRBV19 and TRBJ2-6; D gene ambiguous. Per the germline V gene, CDR1 is LNHDA and CDR2 is SQIVND (reference sequence). The CDR3 length is 14 residues. Deletions cut 7 bases from V and 0 bases from J, with 7 bases between. The CDR3 is CASTTHSGANVLTF. In nucleotides, the CDR3 is TGTGCCAGTACGACTCACTCTGGGGCCAACGTCCTGACTTTC.

The CDR3 sequence: CASSDGLAGGHTGELFF. The CDR3 nucleotides read TGTGCCAGTAGTGACGGACTAGCGGGAGGGCACACCGGGGAGCTGTTTTTT. The chain carries TRBV19 and TRBJ2-2; 15 bases are shared with TRBD2. Germline lookup yields CDR1 LNHDA and CDR2 SQIVND (reference sequence). V was pared by 5 bases and J by 3 bases, with 4 bases of the junction left unmatched. This CDR3 contains 17 residues.

With regard to this clone: Within the sample, other DNA sequences also encode this same CDR3. The rearrangement links TRBV28 to TRBJ2-1; maybe TRBD1 (5 bases). This CDR3 spans 15 amino acids. V was trimmed by 6 bases and J by 0 bases, leaving 12 bases between them. The germline CDR1 and CDR2 sequences are MDHEN and SYDVKM. The CDR3 loop is CASSPDSSSYNEQFF. As DNA, the CDR3 is TGTGCCAGCAGCCCTGACAGCAGCTCCTACAATGAGCAGTTCTTC. The whole variable domain, filled in from reference TRBV28 and TRBJ2-1, reads DVKVTQSSRYLVKRTGEKVFLECVQDMDHENMFWYRQDPGLGLRLIYFSYDVKMKEKGDIPEGYSVSREKKERFSLILESASTNQTSMYLCASSPDSSSYNEQFFGPGTRLTVL.